This T cell receptor (beta chain) was obtained from a study of cytomegalovirus exposure and HLA in healthy donors. CDR3 size: 14 residues. Germline V gives CDR1 SEHNR, CDR2 FQNEAQ (reference sequence). The V end lost 2 bases, the J end lost 6 bases, and 11 bases lay between the germline ends. With 60 Vbeta and 13 Jbeta primers, the PCR was carried out. Data came from immunoSEQ multiplex PCR; TCRdb stores just in-frame clones and leaves some out. This table has about 76,000 clones, about four fifths appearing once. The chain carries TRBV7-9 and TRBJ2-1, with D perhaps matching TRBD1 (5 bases). The sample comprised PBMCs. This sequence was found in a woman aged 30 to 39 in good health and CMV-seronegative. The CDR3 region is CASSLSARVNEQFF. The CDR3 DNA reads as TGTGCCAGCAGCTTATCGGCCAGGGTCAATGAGCAGTTCTTC.